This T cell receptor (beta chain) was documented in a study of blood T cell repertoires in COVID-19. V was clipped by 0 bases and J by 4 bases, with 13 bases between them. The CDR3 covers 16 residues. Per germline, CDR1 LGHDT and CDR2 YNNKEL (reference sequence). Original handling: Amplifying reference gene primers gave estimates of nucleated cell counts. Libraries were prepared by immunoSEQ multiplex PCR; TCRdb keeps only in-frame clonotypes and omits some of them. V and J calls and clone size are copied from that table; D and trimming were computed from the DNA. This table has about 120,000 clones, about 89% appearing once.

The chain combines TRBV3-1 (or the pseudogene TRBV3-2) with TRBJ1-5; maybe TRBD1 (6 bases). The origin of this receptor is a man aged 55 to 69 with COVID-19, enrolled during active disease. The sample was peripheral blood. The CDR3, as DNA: TGTGCCAGCAGCCAAGATCGCGGTCAGGGGAATCAGCCCCAGCATTTT. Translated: CASSQDRGQGNQPQHF.